This T cell receptor beta chain was retrieved from a study of Graves' ophthalmopathy and Graves' hyperthyroidism. Regarding this clonotype: Its antigen remains unknown.

The TCR beta CDR3 regions underwent amplification from RNA transcripts. Second-round multiplex PCR followed a first-round RT-PCR using HTBI primers. TCRdb reprocessed the multiplex PCR reads with MiXCR, giving one entry per CDR3 protein. The sample holds 150,000 to 200,000 distinct CDR3 sequences; approximately 40% are singletons and the top ten take 8% to 9%. Study-wide points: The model achieved over 60% sensitivity and 72.22% specificity for ophthalmopathy progression.

This CDR3 contains 16 residues. Germline lookup yields CDR1 MNHEY and CDR2 SVGAGI. J gave up 2 bases and V 4 bases, and 6 bases lay outside the gene matches. The sequence was obtained from a man in his thirties or forties with Graves' ophthalmopathy. What was sequenced was peripheral blood. The chain has TRBV6-5 and TRBJ2-5; 11 bases agree with TRBD2. The CDR3 here is CASSSLTSGNQETQYF. The CDR3 nucleotides are TGTGCCAGCAGTTCCCTGACTAGCGGGAATCAAGAGACCCAGTACTTC.